These 2 T cell receptor beta chains originate from one sample sequenced in a study of T-cell memory formation after mild COVID-19. TCRdb reanalysed the 5' RACE reads using MiXCR and keeps one entry per CDR3 protein. Among 350,000 to 450,000 distinct CDR3 sequences listed, approximately 15% were seen once. Material for sequencing was PBMCs or a T cell subset sorted from them (not recorded which). Receptor source: a man aged 18 to 29 who had mild COVID-19 (a few samples of this study predate the infection). Cell type and time point are not known.

The chain is built from TRBV7-9 and TRBJ2-4; D unclear. Trimming shortened V by 5 bases and J by 5 bases, and 13 bases separated the two germline ends. CDR1 SEHNR and CDR2 FQNEAQ come from the germline V gene (reference sequence). The CDR3 covers 14 residues. The CDR3 spells CASSPEMSQNIQYF. For the CDR3, the DNA is TGTGCCAGCAGCCCCGAGATGAGTCAAAACATTCAGTACTTC.

This clonotype showed up just a few times. The CDR3 here is CSARDGRDNSPLHF. The CDR3 DNA reads TGCAGTGCTAGAGATGGGCGGGATAATTCACCCCTCCACTTT. The chain is built from TRBV20-1 and TRBJ1-6, with unresolved D. CDR3 size: 14 residues. The V gene's germline CDR1 is DFQATT and CDR2 SNEGSKA (reference sequence). Trimming stripped 0 bases from V and 5 bases from J, with 8 bases between.